The 9 T cell receptor beta chains presented below share a single source sample, sequenced in a study of blood T cell repertoires in COVID-19. Here immunoSEQ multiplex PCR was the method, and the copy in TCRdb shows in-frame clones only, minus some. The sample carries some 400,000 clones, roughly nine tenths recorded once. The sequencing sample was made of PBMCs or T cells enriched from blood (not recorded which). Source of these receptors: a woman aged 40-49 years who had been exposed to COVID-19.

The chain recombines TRBV9 with TRBJ2-5; 8 nucleotides align to TRBD1. CDR1 SGDLS and CDR2 YYNGEE come from the germline V gene. V was pared by 0 bases and J by 5 bases, with 9 bases of the junction left unmatched. The CDR3 contains 16 residues. CDR3 amino acids: CASSVGGRGLGETQYF. CDR3 coding DNA: TGTGCCAGCAGCGTAGGCGGCAGGGGGCTTGGGGAGACCCAGTACTTC.

The chain employs TRBV6-5 and TRBJ1-2; a weak D match, TRBD1 (5 bases). This CDR3 has 15 residues. The germline V gene has CDR1 MNHEY and CDR2 SVGAGI. Trimming took 5 bases from V and 4 from J, leaving 17 bases between them. This chain's CDR3 is CASSPGGAGIYGYTF. In DNA form, the CDR3 reads TGTGCCAGCAGTCCGGGAGGGGCTGGAATCTATGGCTACACCTTC.

V usage is TRBV27 and J usage is TRBJ1-5; D is ambiguous. Germline V gene sequence: CDR1 MNHEY, CDR2 SMNVEV (reference sequence). The CDR3 runs 16 residues. V dropped 2 bases and J dropped 5 bases, with 16 bases sitting between them. CDR3 region: CASSLAPPGRHQPQHF. DNA of the CDR3: TGTGCCAGCAGTTTAGCGCCCCCGGGTCGCCATCAGCCCCAGCATTTT.

The chain recombines TRBV2 with TRBJ1-6, with D possibly matching TRBD1 (6 bases). Trimming removed 6 bases at V and 5 bases at J, with 17 bases between. The CDR3 is 16 amino acids. The germline gives CDR1 SNHLY, CDR2 FYNNEI. The CDR3 reads CASSRRGAQDNSPLHF. CDR3 DNA sequence: TGTGCCAGCAGCAGACGGGGGGCGCAGGATAATTCACCCCTCCACTTT. Supplemented by reference TRBV2 and TRBJ1-6, the full variable domain reads EPEVTQTPSHQVTQMGQEVILRCVPISNHLYFYWYRQILGQKVEFLVSFYNNEISEKSEIFDDQFSVERPDGSNFTLKIRSTKLEDSAMYFCASSRRGAQDNSPLHFGNGTRLTVT.

The chain couples TRBV3-1 (or the pseudogene TRBV3-2) to TRBJ2-2, with D possibly being TRBD2 (6 bases). There are 17 residues in the CDR3. Trimming removed 0 bases from V and 6 bases from J, with 17 bases in between. Germline values: CDR1 LGHDT, CDR2 YNNKEL (reference sequence). In nucleotides, the CDR3 is TGTGCCAGCAGCCAAGATCGTCTAGTACTAGCCTCCGGGGAGCTGTTTTTT. Its translation is CASSQDRLVLASGELFF.

The chain is built from TRBV14 and TRBJ1-1; D possibly corresponds to TRBD1 (6 bases). V shed 0 bases and J shed 4 bases, with 9 bases lying between them. The CDR3 runs 14 residues. The germline CDR1 and CDR2 sequences are SGHDN and FVKESK. CDR3 loop: CASSQEGGSTEAFF. DNA for the CDR3: TGTGCCAGCAGCCAAGAAGGGGGTAGCACTGAAGCTTTCTTT.

The rearrangement uses TRBV5-1 and TRBJ1-6; tentatively, D is TRBD1 (6 bases). Per germline, CDR1 SGHRS and CDR2 YFSETQ. V was trimmed by 2 bases and J by 7 bases, leaving 19 bases between them. The CDR3 runs to 17 residues. This CDR3 reads CASSFRTANVGNSPLHF. The CDR3 DNA is TGCGCCAGCAGCTTCCGGACAGCCAACGTGGGAAATTCACCCCTCCACTTT.

The chain couples TRBV27 to TRBJ1-5; D might be TRBD1 (6 bases). CDR1 is MNHEY, CDR2 SMNVEV, per germline (reference sequence). V was clipped by 6 bases and J by 3 bases, with 15 bases between them. The CDR3 covers 15 residues. The CDR3 bases are TGTGCCAGCAGCCCCCTCGACAGGTTCAATCAGCCCCAGCATTTT. This gives the protein CASSPLDRFNQPQHF.

The chain has TRBV5-1 and TRBJ2-1; 7 bases map to TRBD2. The CDR3 runs to 15 residues. The V gene end was trimmed by 0 bases and the J gene end by 8 bases; junction bases not matched to a gene: 8. The germline V gene encodes CDR1 SGHRS and CDR2 YFSETQ. CDR3 sequence reads: CASSLGLAFRDEQFF. CDR3 nucleotides: TGCGCCAGCAGCTTGGGACTAGCATTTCGGGATGAGCAGTTCTTC.